This T cell receptor beta chain was retrieved from a study of T-cell memory formation after mild COVID-19. Overall study context: TCR clusters were mostly confined to one donor each.

With constant-segment primers, 5'RACE yielded cDNA libraries of TCR alpha and TCR beta that carried sample barcodes and UMIs. TCRdb fed the 5' RACE reads into MiXCR, producing one record per CDR3 protein. Of 350,000 to 400,000 distinct CDR3 sequences in the sample, approximately 15% are singletons; the top ten hold around 22%. This receptor was identified in a man aged 18 to 35 who had mild COVID-19 (a few samples of this study predate the infection). Cell type and time point are not known. The sample taken for sequencing was PBMCs or a T cell subset sorted from them (not recorded which).

This CDR3 is CASSVRDRPYEQYF. The CDR3 bases are TGTGCCAGCAGCGTAAGGGACAGGCCCTACGAGCAGTACTTC. This chain connects TRBV9 to TRBJ2-7, with TRBD1 matching over 8 bases. Germline trimming cut 1 base from V and 2 bases from J; bases unmatched to any gene: 2. From germline, CDR1 is SGDLS and CDR2 YYNGEE. The CDR3 consists of 14 residues.